The source of this T cell receptor (beta chain) is a study of cytomegalovirus exposure and HLA in healthy donors. Some clones are missing from TCRdb's copy, which holds only in-frame ones; the method was immunoSEQ multiplex PCR. The sample lists roughly 77,000 clones; 90% to 95% were seen once. The donors formed part of the roughly 120-subject validation cohort, distinct from the roughly 700-subject first cohort. Trimming shortened V by 6 bases and J by 5 bases, and 14 bases separated the two germline ends. This CDR3 contains 14 residues. Germline V gene sequence: CDR1 SGDLS, CDR2 YYNGEE. Details on this clone: The target antigen is unknown.

The study's findings and limits: In the 120 or so validation repertoires, approximately 94% of cluster scores exceeded 0, per a later analysis. Published work reported that the classifier diagnosed cytomegalovirus status with high specificity and sensitivity.

The genes are TRBV9 and TRBJ2-2, with a weak D call TRBD2 (5 bases). Sequenced: PBMCs. The TCR sequence derives from a woman younger than 35 in good health and CMV-seronegative. The CDR3 DNA reads TGTGCCAGCACTAGGACGGGCGGGACCGGGGAGCTGTTTTTT. Translation gives CASTRTGGTGELFF.